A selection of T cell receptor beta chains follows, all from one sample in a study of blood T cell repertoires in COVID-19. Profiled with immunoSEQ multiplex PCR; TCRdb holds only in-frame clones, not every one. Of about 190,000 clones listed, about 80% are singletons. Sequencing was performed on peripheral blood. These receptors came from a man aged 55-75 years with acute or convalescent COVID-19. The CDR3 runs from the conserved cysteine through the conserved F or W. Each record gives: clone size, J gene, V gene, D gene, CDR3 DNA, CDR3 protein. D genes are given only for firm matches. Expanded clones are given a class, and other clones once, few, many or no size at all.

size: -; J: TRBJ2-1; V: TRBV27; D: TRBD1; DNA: TGTGCCAGTCTTTTACCGGGACAGGGGTCTTCGAGCTCCTACAATGAGCAGTTCTTC; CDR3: CASLLPGQGSSSSYNEQFF
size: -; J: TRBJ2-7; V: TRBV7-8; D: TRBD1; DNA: TGTGCCAGCAGCCGGGTAGGAGGGACAGGGTCCTACGAGCAGTACTTC; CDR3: CASSRVGGTGSYEQYF
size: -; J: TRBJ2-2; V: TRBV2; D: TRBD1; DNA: TGTGCCAGCGGTCGGACAGGGAACACCGGGGAGCTGTTTTTT; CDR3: CASGRTGNTGELFF
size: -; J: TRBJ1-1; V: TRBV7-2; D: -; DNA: TGTGCCAGCAGCTTAAACACAGGTCGCACTGAAGCTTTCTTT; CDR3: CASSLNTGRTEAFF
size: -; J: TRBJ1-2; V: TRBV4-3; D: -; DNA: TGCGCCAGCAGCCAAGATTACCCAGGGGAGAGGGGCTACACCTTC; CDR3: CASSQDYPGERGYTF
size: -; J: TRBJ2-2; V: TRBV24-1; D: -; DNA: TGTGCCACCAGTGACCCGGGTACCGGGGAGCTGTTTTTT; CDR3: CATSDPGTGELFF
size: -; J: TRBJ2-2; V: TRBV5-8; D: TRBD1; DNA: TGTGCCAGCAGCTTAAGACAGGGAGCCGGGGAGCTGTTTTTT; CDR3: CASSLRQGAGELFF
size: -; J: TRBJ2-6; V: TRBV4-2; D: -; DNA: TGTGCCAGCAGCGTAGGACTGAGCTCTGGGGCCAACGTCCTGACTTTC; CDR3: CASSVGLSSGANVLTF
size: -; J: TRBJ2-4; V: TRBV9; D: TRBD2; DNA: TGTGCCAGCAGCCCGGGAGGGCCTTTGGGGGCCAAAAACATTCAGTACTTC; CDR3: CASSPGGPLGAKNIQYF
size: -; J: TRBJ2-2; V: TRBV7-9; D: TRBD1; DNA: TGTGCCAGCAGCCCCCGTCGGGACAGTGGGGAGCTGTTTTTT; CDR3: CASSPRRDSGELFF
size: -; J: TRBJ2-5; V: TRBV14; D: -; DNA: TGTGCCAGCAGCCGGCGGGACGGCCAAGAGACCCAGTACTTC; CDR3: CASSRRDGQETQYF
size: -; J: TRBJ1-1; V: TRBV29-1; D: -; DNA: TGCAGCGCAAGGCTAGGATTCGGGAACACTGAAGCTTTCTTT; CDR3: CSARLGFGNTEAFF
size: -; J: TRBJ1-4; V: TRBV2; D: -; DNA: TGTGCCAGCAGTGAAGCGCGGGCCGGAAAACTGTTTTTT; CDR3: CASSEARAGKLFF
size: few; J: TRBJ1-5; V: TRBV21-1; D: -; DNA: TGTGCCAGCAGCAAACGGGGACAGGGGGCTGTGAGGTTTAGCAATCAGCCCCAGCATTTT; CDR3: CASSKRGQGAVRFSNQPQHF
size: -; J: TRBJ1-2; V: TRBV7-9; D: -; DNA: TGTGCCAGCAGCTTGCTGGACAGTGGGGGCTATGGCTACACCTTC; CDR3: CASSLLDSGGYGYTF
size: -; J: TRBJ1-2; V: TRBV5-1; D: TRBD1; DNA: TGCGCCAGCAGCCGCGACAGGGAAGGAACGGGCTACACCTTC; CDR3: CASSRDREGTGYTF
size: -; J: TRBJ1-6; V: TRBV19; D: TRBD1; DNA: TGTGCCAGTAGTGAACAGGGGCGGAATTCACCCCTCCACTTT; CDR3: CASSEQGRNSPLHF
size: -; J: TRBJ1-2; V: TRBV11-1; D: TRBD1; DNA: TGTGCCAGCAGCAGGACAGGGAGCATTGGAGGCTACACCTTC; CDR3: CASSRTGSIGGYTF
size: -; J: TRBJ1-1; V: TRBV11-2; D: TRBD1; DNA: TGTGCCAGCAGCTTATGGGACAGGAACACTGAAGCTTTCTTT; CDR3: CASSLWDRNTEAFF
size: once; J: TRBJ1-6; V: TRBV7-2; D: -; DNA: TGTGCCAGCAGCTTTTCGACAGGTTCCCCCTTCCACTTT; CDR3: CASSFSTGSPFHF
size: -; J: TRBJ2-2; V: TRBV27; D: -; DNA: TGTGCCAGCACTCTAGCAGGACGCACCGGGGAGCTGTTTTTT; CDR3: CASTLAGRTGELFF
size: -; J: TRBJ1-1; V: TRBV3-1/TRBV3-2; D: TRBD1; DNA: TGTGCCAGCAGCCAAAGACAGGGACTGACTGAAGCTTTCTTT; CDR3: CASSQRQGLTEAFF